The 24 T cell receptor beta chains reported below all come from one sample, sequenced in a study of blood T cells in healthy people across ages. Combining a sample-barcoded 5' primer with a J-beta primer mix, a second PCR ran for roughly 7 to 11 cycles. TCRdb called the 5' RACE reads again in MiXCR, with one record for every CDR3 protein. In the table there are about 970,000 distinct CDR3 sequences, roughly half of which are singletons. Sequenced input: blood. The source of these receptors is a woman aged 60-75 years in good health.

This sequence joins TRBV20-1 and TRBJ2-3, with TRBD2 matching 7 bases. CDR3 length: 15 amino acids. In germline, CDR1 is DFQATT, CDR2 SNEGSKA (reference sequence). Trimming removed 0 bases from V and 2 bases from J; junction bases left unmatched: 5. CDR3 DNA: TGCAGTGCTAGAGATTGGCGGGGGAACACAGATACGCAGTATTTT. Its protein product is CSARDWRGNTDTQYF.

This clonotype has only a few counts. The V and J genes are TRBV20-1 and TRBJ1-1, with D perhaps matching TRBD1 (5 bases). The CDR3 totals 15 residues. The V gene's germline CDR1 is DFQATT and CDR2 SNEGSKA (reference sequence). V lost 1 base, J lost 0 bases, and 12 bases lay in between. The CDR3 loop reads CSARGIGHMNTEAFF. CDR3 DNA sequence: TGCAGTGCTAGAGGAATCGGACACATGAACACTGAAGCTTTCTTT.

V usage is TRBV3-1 and J usage is TRBJ2-1; 11 bases align to TRBD2. Germline CDR1 and CDR2: LGHDT and YNNKEL (reference sequence). The ends lost 0 bases at V and 9 bases at J; junction bases unmatched: 7. CDR3 length: 16 residues. The CDR3 sequence: CASSQDGLAGAIEQFF. The CDR3 coding sequence is TGTGCCAGCAGCCAAGATGGACTAGCGGGCGCCATTGAGCAGTTCTTC.

V is TRBV29-1 and J is TRBJ2-3; TRBD2 might be the D (6 bases). This CDR3 region has 14 residues. Trimming pared 7 bases from V and 4 bases from J, leaving 18 bases between. In germline, CDR1 is SQVTM, CDR2 ANQGSEA. CDR3 in DNA: TGCAGCGCCCAGGGAGGTTGGTTAGCAGATACGCAGTATTTT. This translates into CSAQGGWLADTQYF.

The chain employs TRBV20-1 and TRBJ2-5, with 7 nucleotides matching TRBD2. Germline CDR1 and CDR2: DFQATT and SNEGSKA (reference sequence). This CDR3 has 15 amino acids. The junction had 11 bases not matched to a gene; V was cut back by 5 bases and J by 2 bases. CDR3 bases: TGCAGTGCTGCCCCCCCTATGGGACTACAAGAGACCCAGTACTTC. Protein: CSAAPPMGLQETQYF.

This clonotype was counted between two and nine times. This sequence joins TRBV12-3 or TRBV12-4 and TRBJ2-1; D is unresolved. The J call could be wrong; TRBJ2-7 is a better fit for the DNA end. The CDR3 has 11 amino acids. The chain's CDR3 is CASSPYNEQYF. CDR3 bases: TGTGCCAGCAGCCCATACAATGAGCAGTACTTC.

The table lists this clonotype with many counts. V and J are TRBV6-6 and TRBJ2-7; 9 bases line up with TRBD2. V lost 8 bases, J lost 2 bases, and 4 bases stayed unmatched. CDR1 and CDR2 (germline): MNHNY, SVGAGI (reference sequence). This CDR3 spans 13 amino acids. In DNA form, the CDR3 reads TGTGCCAGCTCTAGCGGGACCCCCTACGAGCAGTACTTC. Translated, it gives CASSSGTPYEQYF.

This rearrangement joins TRBV3-1 to TRBJ2-4; D unclear. The CDR3 runs to 16 residues. V lost 0 bases, J lost 4 bases, and 13 bases lay in between. The V gene's germline CDR1 is LGHDT and CDR2 YNNKEL (reference sequence). In nucleotides, the CDR3 is TGTGCCAGCAGCCAAGACTATACACATGGAAAAAACATTCAGTACTTC. It encodes CASSQDYTHGKNIQYF.

The chain carries TRBV28 and TRBJ2-3; no definite D call. Trimming removed 8 bases from V and 0 bases from J, with 9 bases in between. The germline gives CDR1 MDHEN, CDR2 SYDVKM. The CDR3 consists of 13 residues. CDR3 nucleotide sequence: TGTGCCAGCGGTAGGCCTAGCACAGATACGCAGTATTTT. This codes for CASGRPSTDTQYF.

The chain is built from TRBV6-5 and TRBJ2-5; unclear D gene. V lost 0 bases and J 4 bases, leaving 6 bases between the germline ends. The CDR3 loop spans 13 amino acids. Germline-derived CDR1 and CDR2 are MNHEY and SVGAGI. The CDR3 spells CASSYSNAETQYF. The DNA for the CDR3 is TGTGCCAGCAGTTACTCGAACGCAGAGACCCAGTACTTC.

The rearrangement uses TRBV11-3 and TRBJ2-7; TRBD2 aligns across 13 bases. V lost 5 bases and J lost 5; bases outside the gene matches: 9. The CDR3 totals 16 residues. Germline assignment: CDR1 SGHNT and CDR2 YENEEA. CDR3 amino acids: CASSLGTSGITHEQYF. The CDR3 DNA follows: TGTGCCAGCAGCCTCGGGACTAGCGGGATCACCCACGAGCAGTACTTC.

This sequence joins TRBV7-8 and TRBJ2-3; TRBD2 agrees at 7 bases. The V gene end was trimmed by 5 bases and the J gene end by 7 bases; junction bases not matched to a gene: 9. This CDR3 contains 14 residues. The germline CDR1 and CDR2 sequences are SGHVS and FQNEAQ. The CDR3, as DNA: TGTGCCAGCAGCCGTAGCGGGCCCGGGAATACGCAGTATTTT. Amino acid sequence: CASSRSGPGNTQYF.

This clonotype turned up a few times. The chain couples TRBV29-1 to TRBJ2-7, with D unclear. V shed 4 bases and J shed 4 bases, with 11 bases lying between them. The CDR3 extends over 12 amino acids. Germline V gene data show CDR1 as SQVTM and CDR2 as ANQGSEA. CDR3 in amino acids: CSVGSSGYEQYF. CDR3 DNA sequence: TGCAGCGTTGGTTCCAGTGGGTACGAGCAGTACTTC.

J is TRBJ2-7 and V is TRBV28; 7 bases agree with TRBD1. In germline, CDR1 is MDHEN, CDR2 SYDVKM. J gave up 2 bases and V 8 bases, and 6 bases lay outside the gene matches. CDR3 length equals 13 residues. The CDR3 spells CASGWDRPYEQYF. The CDR3 nucleotides read TGTGCCAGCGGGTGGGACAGACCCTACGAGCAGTACTTC.

V and J are TRBV7-9 and TRBJ2-5; D gene uncertain. V was shortened by 1 base and J by 4 bases, with 7 bases between the two germline ends. CDR1 is SEHNR and CDR2 is FQNEAQ in the germline V gene (reference sequence). The CDR3 extends over 13 amino acids. The DNA of the CDR3 is TGTGCCAGCAGCTTAGAGAATGGAGAGACCCAGTACTTC. Its protein product is CASSLENGETQYF.

The V and J genes are TRBV20-1 and TRBJ1-5; no definite D call. From germline, CDR1 is DFQATT and CDR2 SNEGSKA (reference sequence). Deletions cut 3 bases from V and 2 bases from J, with 8 bases between. This CDR3 region has 13 residues. The CDR3 is CSASARGNQPQHF. Written as DNA, the CDR3 is TGCAGTGCTAGCGCCCGGGGCAATCAGCCCCAGCATTTT.

The chain joins TRBV11-2 to TRBJ1-2, with D unclear. V gave up 3 bases and J gave up 4 bases, with 12 bases separating them. The CDR3 is 14 residues long. The germline CDR1 and CDR2 sequences are SGHAT and FQNNGV. CDR3 sequence reads: CASSFNYGSYGYTF. CDR3 sequence (DNA): TGTGCCAGCAGCTTTAACTACGGTTCCTATGGCTACACCTTC.

In its sample, this clonotype was seen a few times. V is TRBV4-3 and J is TRBJ2-1; 7 bases are shared with TRBD2. J lost 2 bases, V lost 0 bases, and 1 base had no gene match. Germline V gene sequence: CDR1 LGHNA, CDR2 YSLEER. The CDR3 extends over 15 amino acids. The CDR3, as DNA: TGCGCCAGCAGCCAAGATGGACTAGCCTACAATGAGCAGTTCTTC. It is translated as CASSQDGLAYNEQFF.

V is TRBV25-1 and J is TRBJ2-1; D unclear. V lost 3 bases and J 4 bases, leaving 16 bases between the germline ends. Germline V gives CDR1 MGHDK, CDR2 SYGVNS. The CDR3 has 16 residues. The CDR3 DNA reads as TGTGCCAGCAGTGAGAAAGACATCACCCTATACAATGAGCAGTTCTTC. Translated: CASSEKDITLYNEQFF.

This clonotype was counted a few times. The chain uses TRBV28 and TRBJ2-7; no clear D. Germline V CDR1 and CDR2: MDHEN, SYDVKM. The V end was cut by 6 bases, the J end by 4 bases, with 16 bases between. The CDR3 has 14 amino acids. The CDR3 bases are TGTGCCAGCAGCCAATTTCAGGAAGGGTACGAGCAGTACTTC. Translating gives CASSQFQEGYEQYF.

The chain employs TRBV7-2 and TRBJ1-1; D unclear. Germline V gene lookup returns CDR1 SGHTA and CDR2 FQGNSA. The CDR3 runs 16 residues. V was cut by 2 bases and J by 5 bases, with 18 bases left in between. CDR3 sequence (DNA): TGTGCCAGCAGCTTAAACCCATCGATGATGGGGACTGAAGCTTTCTTT. Translated: CASSLNPSMMGTEAFF.

This sequence joins TRBV6-2 or TRBV6-3 and TRBJ2-7; D is perhaps TRBD1 (6 bases). Looked up from germline, CDR1 is MNHEY and CDR2 is SVGEGT. This CDR3 region has 15 residues. V was pared by 5 bases and J by 1 base, with 15 bases between. CDR3 DNA: TGTGCCAGCAGTGCTAAGAGGACAGTTTCCTACGAGCAGTACTTC. Protein product: CASSAKRTVSYEQYF.

The gene calls are TRBV7-2 and TRBJ1-1; 11 positions agree with TRBD1. CDR1 is SGHTA, CDR2 FQGNSA, per germline. Trimming removed 7 bases from V and 5 bases from J; junction bases left unmatched: 6. The CDR3 has 14 residues. The CDR3 spells CASIRDRGGTEAFF. The DNA of the CDR3 is TGTGCCAGCATCAGGGACAGGGGGGGTACTGAAGCTTTCTTT.

This clonotype was counted only a few times. The rearrangement links TRBV20-1 to TRBJ2-4; D uncertain. The assigned J gene may be wrong: the sequence end matches TRBJ2-7 better. The CDR3 totals 9 residues. Germline-derived CDR1 and CDR2 are DFQATT and SNEGSKA (reference sequence). CDR3 protein: CSVGYEQYF. CDR3 in DNA: TGCAGTGTAGGTTACGAGCAGTACTTC.